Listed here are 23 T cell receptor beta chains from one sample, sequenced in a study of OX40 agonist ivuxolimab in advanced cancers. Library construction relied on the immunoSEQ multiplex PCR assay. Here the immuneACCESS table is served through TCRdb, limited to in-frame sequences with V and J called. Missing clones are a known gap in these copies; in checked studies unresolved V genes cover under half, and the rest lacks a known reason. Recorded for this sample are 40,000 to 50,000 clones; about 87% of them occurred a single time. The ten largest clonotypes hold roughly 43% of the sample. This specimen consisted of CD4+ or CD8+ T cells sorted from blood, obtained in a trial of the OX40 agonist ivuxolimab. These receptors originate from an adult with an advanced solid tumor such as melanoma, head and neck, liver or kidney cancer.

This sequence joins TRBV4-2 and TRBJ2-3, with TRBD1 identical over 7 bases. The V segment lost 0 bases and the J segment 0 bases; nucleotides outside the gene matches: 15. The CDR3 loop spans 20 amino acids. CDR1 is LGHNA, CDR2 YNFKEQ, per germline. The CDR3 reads CASSQEFILAEGASTDTQYF. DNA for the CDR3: TGTGCCAGCAGCCAAGAGTTCATCCTAGCAGAGGGGGCTAGCACAGATACGCAGTATTTT.

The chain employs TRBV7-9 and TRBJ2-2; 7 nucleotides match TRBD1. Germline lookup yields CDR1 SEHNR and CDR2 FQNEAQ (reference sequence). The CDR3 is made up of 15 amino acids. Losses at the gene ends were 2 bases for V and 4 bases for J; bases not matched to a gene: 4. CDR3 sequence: CASSLWDSRTGELFF. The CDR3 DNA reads TGTGCCAGCAGCTTATGGGACAGTCGCACCGGGGAGCTGTTTTTT.

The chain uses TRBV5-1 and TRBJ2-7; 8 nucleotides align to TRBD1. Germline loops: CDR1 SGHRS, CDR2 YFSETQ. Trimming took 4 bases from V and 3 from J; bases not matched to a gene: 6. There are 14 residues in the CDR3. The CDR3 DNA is TGCGCCAGCAGCACGGCGGGACAGGACTACGAGCAGTACTTC. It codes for CASSTAGQDYEQYF.

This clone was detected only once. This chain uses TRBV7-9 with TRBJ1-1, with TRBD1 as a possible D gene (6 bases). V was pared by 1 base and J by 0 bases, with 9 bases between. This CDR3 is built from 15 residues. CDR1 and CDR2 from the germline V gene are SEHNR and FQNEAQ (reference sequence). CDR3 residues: CASSLGQGMNTEAFF. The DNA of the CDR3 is TGTGCCAGCAGCTTAGGGCAGGGGATGAACACTGAAGCTTTCTTT.

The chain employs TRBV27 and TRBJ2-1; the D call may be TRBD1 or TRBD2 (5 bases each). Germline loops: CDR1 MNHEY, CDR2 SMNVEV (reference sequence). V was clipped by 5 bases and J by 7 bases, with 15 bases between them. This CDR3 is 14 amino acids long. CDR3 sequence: CASSHTGSGNEQFF. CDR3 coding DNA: TGTGCCAGCAGTCATACAGGTTCGGGAAATGAGCAGTTCTTC.

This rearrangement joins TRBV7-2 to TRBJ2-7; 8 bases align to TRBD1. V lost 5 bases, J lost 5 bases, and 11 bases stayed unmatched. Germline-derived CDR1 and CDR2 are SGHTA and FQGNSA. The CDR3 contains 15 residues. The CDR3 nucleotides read TGTGCCAGCAGCCTTGGGACAGGAGATTTCCACGAGCAGTACTTC. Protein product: CASSLGTGDFHEQYF. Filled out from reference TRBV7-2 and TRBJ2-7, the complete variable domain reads GAGVSQSPSNKVTEKGKDVELRCDPISGHTALYWYRQSLGQGLEFLIYFQGNSAPDKSGLPSDRFSAERTGGSVSTLTIQRTQQEDSAVYLCASSLGTGDFHEQYFGPGTRLTVT.

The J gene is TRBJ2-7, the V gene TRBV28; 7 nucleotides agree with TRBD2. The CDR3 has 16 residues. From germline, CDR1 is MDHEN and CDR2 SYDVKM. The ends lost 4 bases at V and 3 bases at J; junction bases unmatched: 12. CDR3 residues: CASSYPAPGGIYEQYF. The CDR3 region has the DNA TGTGCCAGCAGTTACCCGGCGCCCGGGGGGATCTACGAGCAGTACTTC.

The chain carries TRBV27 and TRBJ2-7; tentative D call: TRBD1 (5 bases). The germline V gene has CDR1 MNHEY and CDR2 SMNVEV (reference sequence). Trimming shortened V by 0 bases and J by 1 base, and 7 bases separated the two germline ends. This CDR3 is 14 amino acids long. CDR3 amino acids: CASSLSRQSYEQYF. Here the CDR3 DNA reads TGTGCCAGCAGTTTATCGAGACAGTCCTACGAGCAGTACTTC.

The CDR3 DNA reads TGTGCCAGCAGCCCGCCTAGCGGAGAAGAGACCCAGTACTTC. Protein product: CASSPPSGEETQYF. The genes are TRBV7-9 and TRBJ2-5, with 7 nucleotides matching TRBD2. This CDR3 is built from 14 residues. V lost 5 bases, J lost 3 bases, and 6 bases stayed unmatched. Germline V gives CDR1 SEHNR, CDR2 FQNEAQ (reference sequence).

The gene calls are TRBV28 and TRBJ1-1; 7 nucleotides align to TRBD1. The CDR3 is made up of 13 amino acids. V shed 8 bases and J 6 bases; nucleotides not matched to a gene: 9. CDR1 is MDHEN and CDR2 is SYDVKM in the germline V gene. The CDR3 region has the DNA TGTGCCAGCGGATTAAAGGGGGCGGCTGAAGCTTTCTTT. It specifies CASGLKGAAEAFF. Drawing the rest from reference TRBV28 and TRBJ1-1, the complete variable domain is DVKVTQSSRYLVKRTGEKVFLECVQDMDHENMFWYRQDPGLGLRLIYFSYDVKMKEKGDIPEGYSVSREKKERFSLILESASTNQTSMYLCASGLKGAAEAFFGQGTRLTVV.

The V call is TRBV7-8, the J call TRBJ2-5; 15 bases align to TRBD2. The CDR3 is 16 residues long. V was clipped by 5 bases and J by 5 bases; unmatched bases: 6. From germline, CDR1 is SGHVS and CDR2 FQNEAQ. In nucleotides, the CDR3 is TGTGCCAGCAGCCACCCCGGACTAGCGGGGGGGGAGACCCAGTACTTC. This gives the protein CASSHPGLAGGETQYF.

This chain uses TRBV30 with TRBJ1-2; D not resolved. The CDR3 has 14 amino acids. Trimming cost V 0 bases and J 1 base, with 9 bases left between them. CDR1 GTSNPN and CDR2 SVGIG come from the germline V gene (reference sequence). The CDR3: CAWSVTGINYGYTF. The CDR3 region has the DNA TGTGCCTGGAGTGTCACTGGGATTAACTATGGCTACACCTTC.

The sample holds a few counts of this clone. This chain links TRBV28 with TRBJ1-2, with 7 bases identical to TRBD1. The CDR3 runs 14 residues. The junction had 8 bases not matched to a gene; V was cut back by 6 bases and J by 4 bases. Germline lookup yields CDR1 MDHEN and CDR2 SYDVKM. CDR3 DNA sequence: TGTGCCAGCAGCGTCCTCGGGACAGCCTATGGCTACACCTTC. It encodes CASSVLGTAYGYTF.

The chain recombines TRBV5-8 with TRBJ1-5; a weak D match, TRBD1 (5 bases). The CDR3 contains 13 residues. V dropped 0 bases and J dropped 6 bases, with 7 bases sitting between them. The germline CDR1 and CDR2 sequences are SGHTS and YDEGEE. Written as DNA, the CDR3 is TGTGCCAGCAGCTTGGGGGGACTTCAGCCCCAGCATTTT. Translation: CASSLGGLQPQHF.

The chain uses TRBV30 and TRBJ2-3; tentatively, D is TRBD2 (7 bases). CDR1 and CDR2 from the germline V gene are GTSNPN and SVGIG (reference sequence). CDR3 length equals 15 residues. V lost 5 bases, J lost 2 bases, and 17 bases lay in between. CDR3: CAWEYIRGATDTQYF. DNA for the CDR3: TGTGCCTGGGAATATATTCGGGGGGCCACAGATACGCAGTATTTT. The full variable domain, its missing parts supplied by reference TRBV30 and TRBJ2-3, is SQTIHQWPATLVQPVGSPLSLECTVEGTSNPNLYWYRQAAGRGLQLLFYSVGIGQISSEVPQNLSASRPQDRQFILSSKKLLLSDSGFYLCAWEYIRGATDTQYFGPGTRLTVL.

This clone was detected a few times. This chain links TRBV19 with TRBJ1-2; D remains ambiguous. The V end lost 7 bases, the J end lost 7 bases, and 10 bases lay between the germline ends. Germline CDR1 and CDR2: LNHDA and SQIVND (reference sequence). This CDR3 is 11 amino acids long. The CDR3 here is CASTLGGGYTF. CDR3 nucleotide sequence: TGTGCCAGTACCCTAGGCGGTGGCTACACCTTC.

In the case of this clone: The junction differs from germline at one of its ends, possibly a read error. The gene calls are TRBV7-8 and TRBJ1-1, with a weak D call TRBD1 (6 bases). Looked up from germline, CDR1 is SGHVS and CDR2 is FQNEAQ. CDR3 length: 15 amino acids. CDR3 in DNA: TGTGCCAGCAGTTTAGACGGGACAATGAACACTGAAGCTTTCTTT. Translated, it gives CASSLDGTMNTEAFF.

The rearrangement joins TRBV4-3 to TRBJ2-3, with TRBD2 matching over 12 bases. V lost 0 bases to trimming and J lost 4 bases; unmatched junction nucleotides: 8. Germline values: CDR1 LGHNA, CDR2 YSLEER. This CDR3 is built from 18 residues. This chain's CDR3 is CASSQDLRPSGGADTQYF. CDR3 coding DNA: TGCGCCAGCAGCCAAGATCTTAGGCCTAGCGGGGGGGCAGATACGCAGTATTTT.

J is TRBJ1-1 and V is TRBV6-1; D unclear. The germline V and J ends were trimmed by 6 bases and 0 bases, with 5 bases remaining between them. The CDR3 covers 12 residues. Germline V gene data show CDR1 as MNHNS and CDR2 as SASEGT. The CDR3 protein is CASRVMNTEAFF. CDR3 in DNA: TGTGCCAGCAGAGTCATGAACACTGAAGCTTTCTTT.

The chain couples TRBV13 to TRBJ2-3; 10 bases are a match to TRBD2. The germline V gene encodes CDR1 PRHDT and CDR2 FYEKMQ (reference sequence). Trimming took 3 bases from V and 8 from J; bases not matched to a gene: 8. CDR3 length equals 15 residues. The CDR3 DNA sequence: TGTGCCAGCAGCTTGCCTGAAGCGGGGGGGCTTACGCAGTATTTT. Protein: CASSLPEAGGLTQYF.

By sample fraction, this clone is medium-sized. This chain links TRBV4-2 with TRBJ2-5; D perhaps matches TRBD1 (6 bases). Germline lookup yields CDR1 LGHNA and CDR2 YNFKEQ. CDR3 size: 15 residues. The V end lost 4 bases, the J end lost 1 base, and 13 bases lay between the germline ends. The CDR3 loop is CASSLTGSPQETQYF. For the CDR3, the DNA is TGTGCCAGCAGCCTCACAGGGAGTCCCCAAGAGACCCAGTACTTC.

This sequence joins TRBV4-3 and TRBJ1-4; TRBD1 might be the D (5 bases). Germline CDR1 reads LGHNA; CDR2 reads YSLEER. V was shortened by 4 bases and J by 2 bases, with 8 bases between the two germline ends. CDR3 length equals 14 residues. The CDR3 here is CASSPGVTNEKLFF. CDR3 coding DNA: TGCGCCAGCAGCCCGGGGGTGACTAATGAAAAACTGTTTTTT.

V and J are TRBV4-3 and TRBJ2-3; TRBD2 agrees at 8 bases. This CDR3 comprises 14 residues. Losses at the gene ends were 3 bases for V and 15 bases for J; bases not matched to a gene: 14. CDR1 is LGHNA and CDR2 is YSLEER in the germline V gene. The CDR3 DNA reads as TGCGCCAGCAGCCACCTAGAAGCGGGGGTCCAGCTTTATTTT. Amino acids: CASSHLEAGVQLYF.